Each of the 23 T cell receptor beta chains below was sequenced from the same sample in a study of T cells after yellow fever vaccination. TCRdb called the 5' RACE reads again in MiXCR, with one record for every CDR3 protein. Of hundreds of thousands of distinct CDR3 sequences listed, 9% to 15% are singletons. The material was PBMCs, obtained on the day of the yellow fever booster vaccination. These receptors were obtained from a man aged 25 to 40 who received the YFV17D yellow fever vaccine.

This clonotype was counted at least ten times. The V call is TRBV20-1, the J call TRBJ2-7; possibly TRBD2 for D (5 bases). V was shortened by 1 base and J by 4 bases, with 5 bases between the two germline ends. CDR1 and CDR2 (germline): DFQATT, SNEGSKA (reference sequence). This CDR3 has 11 amino acids. CDR3 residues: CSARGGYEQYF. The DNA for the CDR3 is TGCAGTGCTAGAGGAGGGTACGAGCAGTACTTC.

There are a few counts of this clonotype. The chain has TRBV5-1 and TRBJ1-1; D unresolved. V was clipped by 3 bases and J by 0 bases, with 9 bases between them. This CDR3 contains 14 residues. Germline V gene lookup returns CDR1 SGHRS and CDR2 YFSETQ. The CDR3 region has the DNA TGCGCCAGCAGCTCCCTAGAGATGAACACTGAAGCTTTCTTT. It codes for CASSSLEMNTEAFF.

This clonotype has more than one count but fewer than ten. The V gene is TRBV10-2, the J gene TRBJ2-1; 11 bases line up with TRBD2. The V gene end was trimmed by 7 bases and the J gene end by 3 bases; junction bases not matched to a gene: 11. CDR1 and CDR2 from the germline V gene are WSHSY and SAAADI. The CDR3 runs to 17 residues. CDR3 residues: CASMGTSGVVSYNEQFF. The CDR3 bases are TGCGCCAGCATGGGGACTAGCGGAGTAGTCAGCTACAATGAGCAGTTCTTC.

This clonotype appeared a few times. This chain uses TRBV4-2 with TRBJ2-7, with TRBD2 identical over 8 bases. V shed 4 bases and J 3 bases; nucleotides not matched to a gene: 8. The CDR3 consists of 15 residues. Germline CDR1 LGHNA, CDR2 YNFKEQ. The CDR3 protein is CASSPRGREGYEQYF. CDR3 in DNA: TGTGCCAGCAGCCCACGGGGACGGGAGGGCTACGAGCAGTACTTC.

This clonotype was observed at least ten times. CDR3 sequence (DNA): TGTGCCAGCAGCTTGGTGGAGGGAGAGACCCAGTACTTC. Encoded protein: CASSLVEGETQYF. The rearrangement joins TRBV5-6 to TRBJ2-5, with a possible D match to TRBD2 (6 bases). The CDR3 is 13 residues long. Germline assignment: CDR1 SGHDT and CDR2 YYEEEE. The germline V and J ends were trimmed by 0 bases and 4 bases, with 7 bases remaining between them.

This clonotype was observed a few times. The chain combines TRBV20-1 with TRBJ2-5; a weak D match, TRBD2 (6 bases). This CDR3 contains 14 residues. V lost 3 bases to trimming and J lost 5 bases, with 16 bases between them. Germline lookup yields CDR1 DFQATT and CDR2 SNEGSKA (reference sequence). The chain's CDR3 is CSASTGKGGETQYF. CDR3 sequence (DNA): TGCAGTGCTAGTACTGGAAAAGGAGGGGAGACCCAGTACTTC.

This clonotype has ten or more counts. The chain recombines TRBV7-9 with TRBJ1-2; D uncertain. This CDR3 has 14 amino acids. CDR1 and CDR2 from the germline V gene are SEHNR and FQNEAQ (reference sequence). V lost 3 bases, J lost 5 bases, and 13 bases lay in between. CDR3 amino acids: CASSLGSSRYGYTF. The CDR3 DNA reads TGTGCCAGCAGCTTGGGCTCATCCCGTTATGGCTACACCTTC.

A few counts support this clonotype. The rearrangement joins TRBV5-1 to TRBJ2-7, with 8 bases that match TRBD1. The J segment lost 7 bases and the V segment lost 8 bases, leaving 11 bases of the junction unmatched. CDR1 and CDR2 (germline): SGHRS, YFSETQ. The CDR3 is 13 residues long. The CDR3, as DNA: TGCGCCAGTACCGGGACAGGATCGGGTGAGCAGTACTTC. Its protein product is CASTGTGSGEQYF.

The table lists this clonotype with a few counts. The genes are TRBV5-1 and TRBJ2-7; D is possibly TRBD2 (6 bases). The CDR3 has 16 amino acids. V lost 3 bases and J 5 bases, leaving 21 bases between the germline ends. Per germline, CDR1 SGHRS and CDR2 YFSETQ. The CDR3 DNA is TGCGCCAGCAGCTCGGGTTTCAGGGAGGCGGGCAACGAGCAGTACTTC. Translating gives CASSSGFREAGNEQYF.

V and J are TRBV23-1 and TRBJ2-1; 7 bases align to TRBD1. TRBV23-1 is an ORF, with its function uncertain. V lost 9 bases and J lost 6; bases outside the gene matches: 14. This CDR3 comprises 15 residues. CDR3 residues: CARQIRDRCGNEQFF. The CDR3 DNA reads as TGCGCCAGACAAATACGGGACAGATGCGGCAATGAGCAGTTCTTC.

Turning to this clonotype: Germline is not matched at one junction end, which may reflect a read error. The chain recombines TRBV11-2 with TRBJ1-1, with D perhaps TRBD1 (5 bases). Germline CDR1 reads SGHAT; CDR2 reads FQNNGV. The CDR3 loop spans 13 amino acids. The CDR3 loop is CSSSAQGVTQAFF. As DNA, the CDR3 is TGTTCCAGCAGCGCCCAAGGGGTTACCCAAGCTTTCTTT.

The sample holds a few counts of this clonotype. The V and J genes are TRBV6-1 and TRBJ2-6; 7 bases fit TRBD2. The CDR3 loop spans 16 amino acids. Germline V gene data show CDR1 as MNHNS and CDR2 as SASEGT. With 10 bases clipped from V and 1 base from J, the junction kept 10 bases outside the gene matches. The CDR3, as DNA: TGTGCCATAAGAGACGGGGGACTATCTGGGGCCAACGTCCTGACTTTC. Residues: CAIRDGGLSGANVLTF.

The V call is TRBV5-1, the J call TRBJ2-2, with a tentative D call TRBD2 (6 bases). The V end was cut by 0 bases, the J end by 2 bases, with 11 bases between. Germline lookup yields CDR1 SGHRS and CDR2 YFSETQ. CDR3 length: 16 amino acids. Here the CDR3 DNA reads TGCGCCAGCAGCTTGGCTCCTAGCGTCAACACCGGGGAGCTGTTTTTT. As protein: CASSLAPSVNTGELFF.

This clonotype was seen a handful of times. J is TRBJ2-1 and V is TRBV4-3; tentatively, D is TRBD1 or TRBD2 (5 bases each). This CDR3 region has 13 residues. V was pared by 3 bases and J by 10 bases, with 13 bases between. Germline V gene lookup returns CDR1 LGHNA and CDR2 YSLEER. CDR3 sequence reads: CASSQGEDGEQFF. The CDR3 bases are TGCGCCAGCAGCCAGGGGGAAGATGGAGAGCAGTTCTTC.

In its sample, this clonotype was seen a few times. This chain joins TRBV7-9 and TRBJ2-1, with TRBD1 identical over 7 bases. V lost 4 bases and J lost 9; bases outside the gene matches: 6. CDR1 and CDR2 from the germline V gene are SEHNR and FQNEAQ (reference sequence). CDR3 length equals 13 residues. This CDR3 reads CASSSRGDSEQFF. CDR3 DNA: TGTGCCAGCAGCTCGCGAGGGGACAGTGAGCAGTTCTTC. Together with reference TRBV7-9 and TRBJ2-1, the CDR3 gives the full variable domain: DTGVSQNPRHKITKRGQNVTFRCDPISEHNRLYWYRQTLGQGPEFLTYFQNEAQLEKSRLLSDRFSAERPKGSFSTLEIQRTEQGDSAMYLCASSSRGDSEQFFGPGTRLTVL.

This clonotype was observed a few times. This chain connects TRBV29-1 to TRBJ1-1; 9 bases align to TRBD1. CDR1 SQVTM and CDR2 ANQGSEA come from the germline V gene. The CDR3 is 11 amino acids. After removal of 6 bases from V and 10 bases from J, the junction contained 6 bases not matched to a gene. For the CDR3, the DNA is TGCAGCGTCGGACAGGGGTCCTCAGCTTTCTTT. As protein: CSVGQGSSAFF.

This chain connects TRBV11-2 to TRBJ1-2; no firm D call. There are 18 residues in the CDR3. With 0 bases removed from V and 5 bases from J, the gap between germline ends came to 22 bases. Germline V gives CDR1 SGHAT, CDR2 FQNNGV. The CDR3 here is CASSLDPGGPIVPYGYTF. The CDR3 nucleotides read TGTGCCAGCAGCTTAGATCCGGGCGGCCCAATCGTTCCTTATGGCTACACCTTC.

The chain uses TRBV14 and TRBJ2-7; the D gene is possibly TRBD2 (6 bases). The CDR3 runs to 13 residues. From germline, CDR1 is SGHDN and CDR2 FVKESK. The germline V and J ends were trimmed by 1 base and 6 bases, with 10 bases remaining between them. The CDR3, as DNA: TGTGCCAGCAGCCAAGCGGGAGCAACCGAGCAGTACTTC. As protein: CASSQAGATEQYF. The variable domain in full, completed from reference TRBV14 and TRBJ2-7, reads EAGVTQFPSHSVIEKGQTVTLRCDPISGHDNLYWYRRVMGKEIKFLLHFVKESKQDESGMPNNRFLAERTGGTYSTLKVQPAELEDSGVYFCASSQAGATEQYFGPGTRLTVT.

This sequence joins TRBV19 and TRBJ1-1; 7 bases agree with TRBD1. The germline V gene encodes CDR1 LNHDA and CDR2 SQIVND (reference sequence). This CDR3 has 11 amino acids. CDR3 DNA sequence: TGTGCTACCCGACAGGGCACTGAAGCTTTCTTT. Encoded protein: CATRQGTEAFF.

In its sample, this clonotype was seen many times. This CDR3 reads CASSILGLGHHEQFF. The CDR3 coding sequence is TGTGCCAGTAGTATACTGGGACTAGGCCACCATGAGCAGTTCTTC. The rearrangement joins TRBV19 to TRBJ2-1, with TRBD2 matching over 8 bases. Germline lookup yields CDR1 LNHDA and CDR2 SQIVND (reference sequence). V lost 2 bases, J lost 8 bases, and 8 bases stayed unmatched. The CDR3 runs 15 residues. The complete variable domain, with remaining parts taken from reference TRBV19 and TRBJ2-1, reads DGGITQSPKYLFRKEGQNVTLSCEQNLNHDAMYWYRQDPGQGLRLIYYSQIVNDFQKGDIAEGYSVSREKKESFPLTVTSAQKNPTAFYLCASSILGLGHHEQFFGPGTRLTVL.

J is TRBJ2-5 and V is TRBV11-2, with TRBD1 matching 9 bases. The CDR3 extends over 18 amino acids. Germline CDR1 and CDR2: SGHAT and FQNNGV. The V segment lost 5 bases and the J segment 5 bases; nucleotides outside the gene matches: 18. CDR3 sequence reads: CASSPRTGARGHGETQYF. DNA for the CDR3: TGTGCCAGCAGCCCACGGACAGGGGCTAGGGGGCACGGGGAGACCCAGTACTTC.

V usage is TRBV21-1 and J usage is TRBJ2-5; the tabulated D call, TRBD1, remains unverified against the DNA. TRBV21-1 represents a pseudogene. The CDR3 extends over 16 amino acids. In DNA, the CDR3 is TGTGCCAGCAGCAGCCCAAAGGGACGGACCCAAGAGACCCAGTACTTC. Translated: CASSSPKGRTQETQYF.

The rearrangement links TRBV6-2 or TRBV6-3 to TRBJ2-7; D perhaps matches TRBD2 (6 bases). Germline CDR1 reads MNHEY; CDR2 reads SVGEGT. V was cut by 8 bases and J by 2 bases, with 13 bases left in between. The CDR3 runs to 13 residues. DNA for the CDR3: TGTGCCAGCCTACGGGAGTCTCCCTACGAGCAGTACTTC. Protein: CASLRESPYEQYF.